This entry concerns a single T cell receptor beta chain. One entry per CDR3 protein results from TCRdb running MiXCR on the multiplex PCR reads. The sample yields about 180,000 distinct CDR3 sequences, 30% to 40% seen once. The source of the sample is a study of breast tumors, draining lymph nodes, adjacent tissues. Breast cancer patients provided tissue from their axillary draining lymph nodes. The source material was axillary lymph node tissue. The TCR comes from a female donor with breast cancer. Some clones in this sample may be carry-over from other donors' samples.

CDR3 in DNA: TGTGCCAGCAGTCTATGGGCGAACACTGAAGCTTTCTTT. Encoded protein: CASSLWANTEAFF. V usage is TRBV12-3 or TRBV12-4 and J usage is TRBJ1-1; unclear D gene. V gave up 5 bases and J gave up 1 base, with 8 bases separating them. The CDR3 is 13 residues long.